This TCR beta chain was profiled in a study of T cells in Graves' hyperthyroidism and ophthalmopathy (dated by TCRdb to 2018 to 2020). Regarding the study in general: Peripheral blood was collected at initial diagnosis, before any treatment. To identify TCR V-J signatures that set the groups apart, the researchers used a discovery cohort of 100 patients, made up of some 41 with Graves' ophthalmopathy and some 56 with stable Graves' hyperthyroidism. An independent validation cohort of about 20 hyperthyroidism patients and approximately 16 patients who later progressed to ophthalmopathy tested prospective prediction of ophthalmopathy. The roughly 100 discovery patients were randomly divided into training and test sets at a 7:3 ratio. The study also compared thyroid tissue and blood T-cell repertoires from about six Graves' hyperthyroidism patients. Following sampling, methimazole starting at 30 mg daily was given to hyperthyroidism patients, and high-dose intravenous methylprednisolone was given to ophthalmopathy patients. According to the paper, TCR Vbeta CDR3 sequencing was carried out on more than 120 peripheral blood samples, which came from fewer than 50 ophthalmopathy, 70 to 80 hyperthyroidism and approximately 17 progressor patients. Broad study findings and their caveats: Blood samples also contained most of the expanded thyroid clonotypes (frequency above 0.001), which suggests that blood repertoires may reflect thyroid immune responses. Sample size was not statistically predetermined, and blinding of investigators to group allocation was not performed. During validation, the model predicted progression to ophthalmopathy a median of approximately 6 months ahead of onset, with around 71% sensitivity and less than 85% specificity. In cross-validation, a model built on a 13 V-J signature told ophthalmopathy apart from stable hyperthyroidism with under 90% sensitivity and 81% to 82% specificity, and in testing the same model reached 80%/75%.

Trimmed from V: 5 bases; trimmed from J: 4 bases; junction bases lacking a gene match: 6. From a lookup of the germline V gene (reference sequence), CDR1 and CDR2 are SEHNR and FQNEAQ. Including the terminal cysteine and phenylalanine, the CDR3 comprises 14 residues. The entry retains the CDR3 DNA only, 42 bases that are in frame from base 1. Graves' hyperthyroidism was defined as stable when no progression to ophthalmopathy occurred over 18 months of follow-up. Hyperthyroidism patients were aged 18 to 65 years and newly diagnosed, with disease duration of less than 2 months. Any patient with an uncontrolled infection, another autoimmune disease, pregnancy or lactation was excluded. Diagnoses relied on clinical symptoms, serum thyroxine and TRAb, thyroid ultrasound and orbital computed tomography. PBMCs were separated from about 10 ml of fresh peripheral blood using Ficoll-Paque density gradient centrifugation. Total RNA was extracted with Trizol reagent, and quality was checked on an Agilent 2100 Bioanalyzer.

The TCR beta CDR3 regions were amplified from RNA transcripts. A first-round RT-PCR of the TCR CDR3 used the HTBI primer set with the Qiagen OneStep RT-PCR kit. A second multiplex PCR round built the libraries, followed by size selection and purification. The libraries were sequenced on an Illumina HiSeq2000 using paired-end 100 bp reads. On the authors' methods: SOAPnuke was used to process the raw data, removing reads that contained adapters or uncalled bases, had a mean Phred below 15, or lacked an exact match to the constant primer or identifier. COPE v1.2.5 was used to merge high-quality paired reads, and clonotypes were defined as unique nucleotide sequences. MiTCR v1.1 was used to align clonotypes to the IMGT TRBV, TRBD and TRBJ reference segments. The analysis was restricted to V-J combinations with a frequency above 0.0001, which together covered about 99% of the repertoires. The TCS score was defined as F50 (clonal expansion) divided by E x V (chaos), with BLOSUM62-based TCRdist calculated between CDR3 peptides within each V-J. Welch's t-statistics and random forest reduced fewer than 600 V-J features to roughly 13, which were used in a naive Bayes classifier (R e1071). TCRdb took the public reads, trimmed them with fastp at Q25, ran MiXCR for clone calling and kept in-frame beta chains. Merged by CDR3 protein, the rows form single entries marked with the most common genes and DNA. For this entry, the V and J calls and clone size follow TCRdb and not the study's own pipeline. This sample has fewer than 350,000 distinct CDR3 sequences in its table, and approximately 14% of those were observed once. Together, the top ten hold approximately 7.9% of the sample.

This clonotype was seen at least ten times. What this receptor recognizes is not known. One base away there is no much larger clone; base qualities are not given. The sequencing sample was made of blood. This clonotype was sampled from a woman aged 40 to 50 with Graves' hyperthyroidism. This receptor chain uses TRBV7-9 and TRBJ2-5; TRBD1 aligns with 8 central bases. The CDR3 has the sequence CASSPQGARETQYF. The DNA is as follows: TGTGCCAGCAGCCCCCAGGGGGCTAGAGAGACCCAGTACTTC.